Below, one TCR beta chain is given with its context. Its cognate antigen has yet to be identified. The input lacks base qualities; no much larger clone sits a single base away. This entry comes from a study of cytomegalovirus exposure and HLA in healthy donors (dated by TCRdb to the late 2010s). A note on the overall study: In an earlier analysis of under 750 of the donors, about 260 Gb of sequence data and approximately 120 million unique TCR beta sequences from roughly 190 million T cells were reported. Both class I and class II loci were covered by HLA typing, at four-digit resolution. The genetic ancestry cluster associated with self-reported Caucasian donors included 80% to 90% of the approximately 410 genotyped donors. Among 398 genotyped donors of the cohort, an average of approximately 240,000 unique TCR beta nucleotide sequences were sequenced per donor, approximately 20% of them non-productive. The study aimed to test whether signatures of past pathogen exposure could be identified by cataloging public T cell receptors. Along with the 666-subject first cohort, a separate validation cohort of over 90 different subjects was used. In an earlier analysis of a few hundred of the donors, high-throughput TCR beta sequencing was used to judge whether each TCR beta V gene segment behaved as functional or pseudogenic. Several DR-DQ haplotypes were handled as single units for association and clustering, since linkage in the cohort was strong. Donor age, sex, ethnicity and CMV serostatus were compiled together with the repertoire data. The T cell repertoires of some 700 subjects were profiled by immunosequencing and related to cytomegalovirus serostatus. A later analysis re-examined previously published TCR beta repertoires from more than 550 donors and added high-resolution HLA genotyping to investigate patterns of TCR occurrence. Typing coverage differed by locus: A, B, C, DRB1 and DQB1 were typed in about 620-640 donors, DQA1 in approximately 520, DPA1 in roughly 590, and DPB1 in roughly 450. A later genetic analysis used genome-wide SNP genotypes for about 60% of the roughly 700 donors, treating that subset as a discovery cohort. Every repertoire in the discovery cohort had been generated on one and the same sequencing platform. An early release that covered several hundred HLA-typed donors contained approximately 300 gigabases of sequencing data and 85 million to 100 million unique TCR sequences. The study combined high-throughput TCR immunosequencing, statistical association of individual TCRs with disease status, and machine learning to predict cytomegalovirus infection status. The later analysis used no new phenotypic data to find candidate immune exposures, relying instead on TCR beta sequences and their occurrence across donors. Results the study describes overall, beyond this receptor: Only TCR beta chains were sequenced in this cohort, and the absence of alpha or paired-chain data limited detectable features. The study listed approximately 160 TCR beta chains as associated with cytomegalovirus. Most CMV-associated TCR beta chains appeared to be HLA-restricted in a later analysis, and the HLA associations seemed to be driven largely by CMV exposure. The earlier analysis of about 600 of the donors excluded approximately 15 rarely observed V segments, including chromosome 9 orphons, because counts were too low. While some public TCRs were present in many individuals, most TCR sequences turned up only very rarely across donors. Presence/absence analyses assumed roughly uniform sequencing depth across donors, an assumption that may not hold. Compared with equally common non-associated chains, HLA-associated TCR beta chains in a later analysis were more clonally expanded and had lower generation probabilities. A later analysis found that TCR association rates varied across HLA loci, with DRB1 alleles showing the most associated TCRs and HLA-C alleles the fewest. The authors suggested that the approach could potentially be extended to other disease states and immunological phenotypes. Because HLA typing was missing for some donors at each locus, association tests included only the typed subset. A further reported finding was that TCR beta sequences accurately predicted the HLA-A and HLA-B alleles for most subjects in the first cohort. Correlated functional status among segregating V segments might reflect linkage disequilibrium, but an unknown experimental factor could not be ruled out. The classifier was reported to diagnose cytomegalovirus status with high specificity and sensitivity in both the original cohort and the validation cohort. A later genetic analysis associated a missense DCLRE1C variant with V-gene and J-gene trimming of TCR beta chains, and an independent cohort replicated the association. In a later analysis, several top co-occurrence clusters were reported to appear linked to parvovirus B19, influenza, CMV and Epstein-Barr virus. A cluster of highly shared sequence variants was judged likely to represent a technical artifact of the sequencing pipeline. In a later genetic analysis, fewer N-insertions in productive TCRs were reported among donors in an Asian-associated ancestry cluster than the roughly 640-donor mean. In an earlier analysis of fewer than 700 of the donors, most TCR beta V segments appeared in productive rearrangements about 87% or about 30% of the time, broadly matching IMGT annotations. A few of the identified cytomegalovirus-associated TCR beta chains were confirmed in vitro to be specific for cytomegalovirus antigens. When HLA alleles, especially DR and DQ, strongly co-occurred, TCR associations were difficult to assign to individual alleles. CMV serostatus was the only immune exposure information available for the cohort. In a later analysis, 16,951 TCR beta sequences were associated with specific HLA alleles at a false discovery rate of 0.05. Some IMGT-functional V segments, including TRBV6-2 and TRBV6-3, could not be distinguished by the 87-base-pair reads and were therefore excluded.

To prepare the library, the immunoSEQ multiplex PCR assay was applied. For the multiplex PCR, a mixture combining 60 forward primers for TCR Vbeta segments and 13 reverse primers for TCR Jbeta segments was used. Amplification of the CDR3 region of rearranged TCR beta genes was performed with a multiplex PCR assay on genomic DNA. The amplified TCR beta libraries were sequenced on the Illumina HiSeq System as 87-base-pair reads. The paper's data handling went like this. A later analysis counted around 72 million unique TCR beta chains across the 700 or so repertoires, and around 12 million of these chains were shared by at least two donors. A nearest-neighbor algorithm error-corrected the raw reads and collapsed the reads into unique sequences, merging closely related sequences to remove PCR and sequencing errors. CDR3 sequences were aligned to IMGT reference sequences to assign V, D and J gene segments. For a sequence to be retained, a match of at least six nucleotides was required to both a V gene segment and a J gene segment. A rearrangement counted as productive if the CDR3 had no stop codons and remained in frame with V and J, and every other rearrangement counted as non-productive. Following IMGT convention, CDR3 was defined as the stretch from the second conserved V-encoded cysteine up to the conserved J-encoded phenylalanine. The earlier analysis of a few hundred of the donors excluded sequences that lacked an unambiguous match to a single V gene segment. In an earlier analysis of some 590 of the donors, a V segment was called functional when productive rearrangements were above 56.7%, and segregating when the standard deviation between donors exceeded 5%. A statistical classification framework was built for diagnosing cytomegalovirus status from the catalog of TCR beta chain sequences. In a later analysis, TCR nucleotide sequences were compared against IMGT/GENE-DB human TR gene sequences so that V and J genes could be assigned. Using the TCRdist pipeline, a later analysis assigned CDR3 sequences along with most-parsimonious VDJ recombination scenarios. In a later analysis, each TCR beta chain was defined by its CDR3 amino acid sequence together with its V-gene family, and reads without a unique V-gene family were excluded. In a later analysis, nearly 600 highly shared, low-generation-probability nucleotide sequences were removed to address suspected cross-contamination and a sequencing artifact. In a later analysis, a clonal expansion index was calculated for each public chain from normalized within-repertoire ranks of inferred template counts. Generation probabilities in a later analysis came from a VDJ recombination model fitted to out-of-frame rearrangements, and those results were checked against IGoR. A later analysis scored TCR-TCR, TCR-HLA and TCR-CMV co-occurrence with hypergeometric tests, applying a repertoire-size bias correction to TCR pairs. A later analysis estimated false discovery rates by permuting HLA or CMV assignments 20 times. In a later analysis, co-occurring TCRs were grouped using DBSCAN, and TCRdist sequence similarity was added for clustering within HLA-allele-positive subsets. Co-occurrence clustering excluded repertoires with fewer than 30,000 or more than 120,000 public chains, plus five with anomalous nucleotide sharing. Imported from immuneACCESS, the table was reduced by TCRdb to in-frame sequences with V and J called. These copies leave out some clones; in studies compared against another copy, an unresolved V gene accounts for under half, and the cause of the remainder is not known. The V and J calls and clone size are taken from that table; D and trimming were inferred from the DNA. The sample records 150,000 or so clones, roughly 80% of which are singletons. The top ten constitute roughly 2% of the sample.

The cohort was made up of approximately 670 healthy bone marrow donors. Cohort members were all nominally healthy when sampled, although unrecorded immune exposures were likely present. The donor tested CMV seronegative, placing the donor among the roughly 400 seronegative members of the cohort. A peripheral blood sample was collected from each donor, and TCR beta sequencing was performed on peripheral blood mononuclear cells. The Qiagen DNeasy Blood Extraction Kit was used to extract genomic DNA from the blood cell samples. Clipping removes 7 bases from V and 2 bases from J, with 7 as the unmatched junction base count. CDR1 and CDR2 are drawn from the germline V gene: MNHEY, SVGAGI. The CDR3, cysteine through phenylalanine, is 14 amino acids long. Only the CDR3 DNA stays, 42 bases, in frame from base 1.

This sequence was found in a female donor in good health and CMV-seronegative. Recombination connected TRBV6-5 to TRBJ2-7; 8 nucleotides in the junction match TRBD2. Specimen: PBMCs. The DNA is TGTGCCAGCACCCACGGGGGGGCGCCCTACGAGCAGTACTTC. This is translated as CASTHGGAPYEQYF.